The clone carrying this T cell receptor (beta chain) was recorded many times. Its antigen remains unknown. The sample originates from a study of T cells in Graves' hyperthyroidism and ophthalmopathy. The wider study: Peripheral blood was secured at the point of initial diagnosis, before any treatment. Study conclusions and caveats: Expanded thyroid clonotypes (above 0.001) were mostly also found in blood. Ophthalmopathy prediction by the model preceded onset by a median approximately 6.9 months.

Germline V CDR1 and CDR2: SGHNT, YENEEA. This CDR3 has 15 residues. Trimming cost V 2 bases and J 5 bases; bases outside gene matches: 9. Amplified TCR beta CDR3 regions derived from RNA transcripts. Initially, a first-round RT-PCR of the TCR CDR3 employed the HTBI primer set. In TCRdb, the multiplex PCR reads were re-called with MiXCR into one record per CDR3 protein. Here the sample spans approximately 400,000 distinct CDR3 sequences, approximately 14% being singletons. This receptor was taken from a woman aged 60 to 75 with Graves' hyperthyroidism. Sequencing used blood. This chain uses TRBV11-3 with TRBJ2-7; 7 nucleotides match TRBD2. This CDR3 reads CASSLRAGLRNEQYF. CDR3 DNA: TGTGCCAGCAGCTTAAGGGCGGGACTACGGAACGAGCAGTACTTC.